This TCR beta chain derives from a study of cytomegalovirus exposure and HLA in healthy donors. Broader study findings: It was approximately 150 TCR beta chains that were listed as cytomegalovirus-associated. As immune exposure information, only CMV serostatus was available.

On this clone: Its target is not known.

Germline V gives CDR1 SQVTM, CDR2 ANQGSEA. This CDR3 is built from 13 residues. V trimming: 5 bases; J trimming: 6 bases; junction bases outside the gene matches: 8. In the PCR, 60 Vbeta and 13 Jbeta primers were used. In the original analysis: Unique TCR beta chains numbered around 80 million in a later analysis, with around 10 million shared. Clones were sequenced by immunoSEQ multiplex PCR, and TCRdb holds only the in-frame ones, with some missing. V, J and clone size are taken as reported in that table, and D and trimming were inferred from the DNA itself. The table has about 130,000 clones, roughly 71% seen once.

This receptor was taken from a woman aged 45 to 65 in good health and CMV-seropositive. The chain has TRBV29-1 and TRBJ2-3; TRBD1 matches 7 bases. Material for sequencing was PBMCs. In DNA, the CDR3 is TGCAGCGTTTTACAGGGGCTCCTGGATACGCAGTATTTT. Translating gives CSVLQGLLDTQYF.